The 9 T cell receptor beta chains below all came from one sample that was sequenced in a study of blood T cell repertoires in COVID-19. Some clones are missing from TCRdb's copy, which holds only in-frame ones; the method was immunoSEQ multiplex PCR. The sample gives about 74,000 clones, about nine tenths of which show up once; just over 2.5% is in the top ten. Material: peripheral blood. The receptors stem from a man over 45 with COVID-19, enrolled during active disease.

In its sample, this clone was seen once. This rearrangement joins TRBV5-6 to TRBJ1-2, with 7 bases aligning to TRBD1. Germline V CDR1 and CDR2: SGHDT, YYEEEE. The V segment lost 3 bases and the J segment 8 bases; nucleotides outside the gene matches: 10. This CDR3 contains 14 residues. Written as DNA, the CDR3 is TGTGCCAGCAGCTCAAAAGACAGGGACCGGGGCTACACCTTC. It codes for CASSSKDRDRGYTF.

The CDR3 region has the DNA TGTGCCAGCAGTCCCGGGACAGTAAACACTGAAGCTTTCTTT. Its translation: CASSPGTVNTEAFF. The genes are TRBV3-1 (or the pseudogene TRBV3-2) and TRBJ1-1, with 7 bases fitting TRBD1. The CDR3 sequence is 14 residues long. Per germline, CDR1 LGHDT and CDR2 YNNKEL (reference sequence). J gave up 2 bases and V 6 bases, and 6 bases lay outside the gene matches.

This chain's CDR3 is CASSATSGIYNEQFF. The DNA for the CDR3 is TGTGCCAGCAGCGCAACTAGCGGGATCTACAATGAGCAGTTCTTC. This rearrangement joins TRBV9 to TRBJ2-1, with TRBD2 matching 10 bases. The CDR3 consists of 15 residues. With V trimmed by 3 bases and J by 3 bases, 3 bases remained unmatched. CDR1 SGDLS and CDR2 YYNGEE come from the germline V gene.

The chain uses TRBV5-1 and TRBJ1-3; D possibly corresponds to TRBD1 (6 bases). The CDR3 extends over 14 amino acids. The V and J ends lost 0 bases and 2 bases respectively, with 6 bases between them. Germline V gives CDR1 SGHRS, CDR2 YFSETQ. DNA for the CDR3: TGCGCCAGCAGCTTGGCAGGGGCTGGAAACACCATATATTTT. Its protein product is CASSLAGAGNTIYF.

The J gene is TRBJ2-7, the V gene TRBV11-2, with 8 bases matching TRBD2. CDR3 length equals 14 residues. Looked up from germline, CDR1 is SGHAT and CDR2 is FQNNGV. After removal of 5 bases from V and 7 bases from J, the junction contained 10 bases not matched to a gene. The CDR3 here is CASSVEREGLEQYF. The CDR3 DNA reads as TGTGCCAGCAGCGTTGAACGGGAGGGCCTTGAGCAGTACTTC.

This clone was recorded a few times. The chain is built from TRBV6-5 and TRBJ1-2, with a weak D call TRBD1 (5 bases). The CDR3 is 13 residues long. Deletions cut 10 bases from V and 4 bases from J, with 16 bases between. The V gene's germline CDR1 is MNHEY and CDR2 SVGAGI. The CDR3 sequence is CATRVEGSYGYTF. The CDR3 bases are TGTGCCACCAGGGTGGAGGGATCCTATGGCTACACCTTC.

This chain uses TRBV10-3 with TRBJ1-2; the D gene is possibly TRBD1 (5 bases). CDR1 and CDR2 from the germline V gene are ENHRY and SYGVKD. Trimming cost V 11 bases and J 2 bases, with 12 bases left between them. The CDR3 has 12 amino acids. The CDR3 sequence: CASDAGNYGYTF. CDR3 DNA: TGTGCCTCCGATGCAGGGAACTATGGCTACACCTTC.

The chain has TRBV6-6 and TRBJ1-1; D uncertain. The CDR3 is 17 amino acids. The germline V gene encodes CDR1 MNHNY and CDR2 SVGAGI (reference sequence). Trimming took 5 bases from V and 4 from J, leaving 23 bases between them. This CDR3 reads CASSPVPSLPVRTEAFF. CDR3 coding DNA: TGTGCCAGCAGTCCCGTTCCCTCTCTTCCTGTTCGCACTGAAGCTTTCTTT.

V usage is TRBV18 and J usage is TRBJ2-7; 11 bases agree with TRBD2. CDR1 and CDR2 (germline): KGHSH, LQKENI. V gave up 2 bases and J gave up 4 bases; unmatched junction bases: 4. The CDR3 is made up of 15 amino acids. CDR3 coding DNA: TGTGCCAGCTCACCAACTAGCGGGAGTCTATACGAGCAGTACTTC. Its protein product is CASSPTSGSLYEQYF.